Sequencing of this T cell receptor beta chain was carried out in a study of blood T cells in healthy people across ages. Sample donors were healthy Caucasian individuals that came from Russia, aged roughly 6 to 100. This clonotype was counted a few times. The antigen is unknown. This CDR3 contains 14 residues. CDR1 is MDHEN, CDR2 SYDVKM, per germline. Trimming removed 5 bases from V and 0 bases from J, with 11 bases in between. Together with a sample-barcoded 5' primer, a J-beta primer mix was included in a second PCR lasting about 6 to 12 cycles. Template switching added a 12-random-nucleotide identifier to every cDNA molecule. TCRdb reprocessed the 5' RACE reads via MiXCR and lists one record per CDR3 protein. The repertoire holds 800,000 to 900,000 distinct CDR3 sequences, with 60% to 80% as singletons. General observations from the study: Naive and antigen-experienced cells could not be conclusively compared, given unsorted PBMCs. Naive T cell percentage and TCR beta diversity correlated strongly.

The TCR comes from a man aged 25 to 40 in good health. The genes are TRBV28 and TRBJ2-7; a weak D match, TRBD1 (6 bases). Sample: blood. The CDR3 DNA sequence: TGTGCCAGCAGTGGCCGGGACACCTCCTACGAGCAGTACTTC. Amino acids: CASSGRDTSYEQYF.